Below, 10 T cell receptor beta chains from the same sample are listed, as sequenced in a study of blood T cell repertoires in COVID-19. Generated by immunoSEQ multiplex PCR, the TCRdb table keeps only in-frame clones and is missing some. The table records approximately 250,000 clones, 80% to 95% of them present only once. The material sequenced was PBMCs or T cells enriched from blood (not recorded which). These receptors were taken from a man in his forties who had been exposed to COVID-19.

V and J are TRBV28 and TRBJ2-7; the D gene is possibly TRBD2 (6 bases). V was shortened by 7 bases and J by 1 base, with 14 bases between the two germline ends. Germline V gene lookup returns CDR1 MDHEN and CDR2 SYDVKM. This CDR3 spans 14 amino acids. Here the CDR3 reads CASTPSGLSYEQYF. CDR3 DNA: TGTGCCAGCACCCCAAGCGGGCTGTCCTACGAGCAGTACTTC.

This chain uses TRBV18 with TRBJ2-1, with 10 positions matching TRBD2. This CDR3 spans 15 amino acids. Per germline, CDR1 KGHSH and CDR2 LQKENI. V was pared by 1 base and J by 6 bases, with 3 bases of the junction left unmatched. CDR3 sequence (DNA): TGTGCCAGCTCACCACTACTAGCGGGACTCAATGAGCAGTTCTTC. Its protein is CASSPLLAGLNEQFF.

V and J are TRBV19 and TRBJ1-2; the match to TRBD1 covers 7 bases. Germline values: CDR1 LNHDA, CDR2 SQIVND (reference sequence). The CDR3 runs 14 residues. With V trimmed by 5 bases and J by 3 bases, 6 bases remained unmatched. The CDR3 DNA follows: TGTGCCAGTAGTGTGGGACAGATCTACTATGGCTACACCTTC. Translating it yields CASSVGQIYYGYTF. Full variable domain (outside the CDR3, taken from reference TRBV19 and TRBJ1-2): DGGITQSPKYLFRKEGQNVTLSCEQNLNHDAMYWYRQDPGQGLRLIYYSQIVNDFQKGDIAEGYSVSREKKESFPLTVTSAQKNPTAFYLCASSVGQIYYGYTFGSGTRLTVV.

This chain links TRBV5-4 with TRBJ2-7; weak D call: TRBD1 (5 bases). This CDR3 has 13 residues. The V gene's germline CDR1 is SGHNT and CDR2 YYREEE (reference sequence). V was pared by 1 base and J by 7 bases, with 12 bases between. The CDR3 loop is CASSLRQGIEQYF. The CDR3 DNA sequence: TGTGCCAGCAGCTTGAGGCAGGGTATTGAGCAGTACTTC.

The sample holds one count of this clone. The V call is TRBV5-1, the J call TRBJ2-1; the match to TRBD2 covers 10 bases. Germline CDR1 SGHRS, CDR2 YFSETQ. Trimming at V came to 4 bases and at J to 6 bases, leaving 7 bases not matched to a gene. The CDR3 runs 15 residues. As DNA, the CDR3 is TGCGCCAGCAGCCCAGCGGGAGGGCCCGTCAATGAGCAGTTCTTC. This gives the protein CASSPAGGPVNEQFF.

The CDR3, as DNA: TGTGCCAGCAGCGTGAAAACCGGGACAGGGGTTAACTATGGCTACACCTTC. Its protein is CASSVKTGTGVNYGYTF. This chain uses TRBV3-1 (or the pseudogene TRBV3-2) with TRBJ1-2, with 10 positions matching TRBD1. The CDR3 contains 17 residues. Germline V lookup: CDR1 LGHDT, CDR2 YNNKEL (reference sequence). The V segment lost 5 bases and the J segment 1 base; nucleotides outside the gene matches: 10.

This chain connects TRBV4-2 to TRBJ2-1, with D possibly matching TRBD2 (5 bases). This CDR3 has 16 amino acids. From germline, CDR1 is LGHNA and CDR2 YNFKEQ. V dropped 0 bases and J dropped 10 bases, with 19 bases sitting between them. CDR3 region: CASSQDMGSGEQEQFF. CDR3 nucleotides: TGTGCCAGCAGCCAAGATATGGGCTCCGGGGAGCAGGAGCAGTTCTTC.

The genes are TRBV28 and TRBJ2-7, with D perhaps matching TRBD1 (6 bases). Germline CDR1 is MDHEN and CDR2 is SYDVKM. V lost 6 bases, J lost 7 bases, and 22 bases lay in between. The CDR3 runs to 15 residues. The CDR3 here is CASSFARDNPTEQYF. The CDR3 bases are TGTGCCAGCAGCTTTGCCAGGGACAATCCTACGGAGCAGTACTTC. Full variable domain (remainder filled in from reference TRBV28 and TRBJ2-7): DVKVTQSSRYLVKRTGEKVFLECVQDMDHENMFWYRQDPGLGLRLIYFSYDVKMKEKGDIPEGYSVSREKKERFSLILESASTNQTSMYLCASSFARDNPTEQYFGPGTRLTVT.

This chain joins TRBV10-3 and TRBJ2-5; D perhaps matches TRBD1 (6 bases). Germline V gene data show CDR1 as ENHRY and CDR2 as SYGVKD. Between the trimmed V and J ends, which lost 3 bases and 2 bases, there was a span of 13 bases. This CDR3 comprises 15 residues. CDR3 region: CAISDRAQGQETQYF. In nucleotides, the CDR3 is TGTGCCATCAGTGATAGGGCGCAGGGGCAAGAGACCCAGTACTTC.

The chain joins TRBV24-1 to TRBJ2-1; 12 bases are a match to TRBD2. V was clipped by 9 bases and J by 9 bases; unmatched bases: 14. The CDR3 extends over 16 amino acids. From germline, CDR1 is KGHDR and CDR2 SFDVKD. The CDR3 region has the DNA TGTGCCACCTCCTTTTTTGTTGCTAGCGGGAGGGGTGAGCAGTTCTTC. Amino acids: CATSFFVASGRGEQFF.